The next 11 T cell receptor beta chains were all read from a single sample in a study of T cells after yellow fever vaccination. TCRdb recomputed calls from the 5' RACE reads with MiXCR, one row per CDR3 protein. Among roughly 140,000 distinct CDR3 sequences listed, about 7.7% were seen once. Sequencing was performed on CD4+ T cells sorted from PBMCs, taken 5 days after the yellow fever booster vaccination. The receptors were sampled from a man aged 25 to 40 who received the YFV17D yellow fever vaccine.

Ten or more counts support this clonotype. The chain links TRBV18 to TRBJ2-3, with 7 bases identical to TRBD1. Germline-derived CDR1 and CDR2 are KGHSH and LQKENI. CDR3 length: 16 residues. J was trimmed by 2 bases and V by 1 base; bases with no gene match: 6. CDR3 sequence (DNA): TGTGCCAGCTCACCACAAACAGGGGCATCCACAGATACGCAGTATTTT. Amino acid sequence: CASSPQTGASTDTQYF.

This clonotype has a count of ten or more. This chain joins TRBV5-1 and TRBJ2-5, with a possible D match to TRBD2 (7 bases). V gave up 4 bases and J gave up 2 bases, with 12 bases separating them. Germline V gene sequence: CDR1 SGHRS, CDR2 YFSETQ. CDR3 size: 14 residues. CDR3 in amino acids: CASSQRGQQETQYF. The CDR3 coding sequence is TGCGCCAGCAGCCAGCGGGGACAACAAGAGACCCAGTACTTC.

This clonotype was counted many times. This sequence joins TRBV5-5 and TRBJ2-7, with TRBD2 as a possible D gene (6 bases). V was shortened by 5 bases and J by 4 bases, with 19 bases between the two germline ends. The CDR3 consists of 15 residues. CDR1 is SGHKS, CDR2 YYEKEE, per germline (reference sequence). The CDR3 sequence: CASSTTGTARYEQYF. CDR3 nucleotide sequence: TGTGCCAGCAGTACGACCGGGACTGCCAGATACGAGCAGTACTTC.

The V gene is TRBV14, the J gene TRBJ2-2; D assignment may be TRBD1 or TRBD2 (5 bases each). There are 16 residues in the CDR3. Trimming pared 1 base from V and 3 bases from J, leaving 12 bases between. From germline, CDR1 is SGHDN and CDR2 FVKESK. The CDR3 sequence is CASSQGSGPYTGELFF. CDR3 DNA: TGTGCCAGCAGCCAAGGGTCGGGACCATACACCGGGGAGCTGTTTTTT.

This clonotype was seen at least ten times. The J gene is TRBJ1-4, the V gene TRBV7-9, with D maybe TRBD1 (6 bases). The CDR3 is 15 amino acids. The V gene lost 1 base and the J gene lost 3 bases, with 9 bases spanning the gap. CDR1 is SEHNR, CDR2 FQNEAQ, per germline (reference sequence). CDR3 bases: TGTGCCAGCAGCTTAGGGACAGTCTCTAATGAAAAACTGTTTTTT. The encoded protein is CASSLGTVSNEKLFF.

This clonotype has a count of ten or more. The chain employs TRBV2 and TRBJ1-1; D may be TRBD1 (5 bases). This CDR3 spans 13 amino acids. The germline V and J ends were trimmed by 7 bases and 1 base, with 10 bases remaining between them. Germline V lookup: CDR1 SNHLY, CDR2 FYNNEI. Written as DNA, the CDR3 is TGTGCCAGCACAGGACAACAGAACACTGAAGCTTTCTTT. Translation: CASTGQQNTEAFF.

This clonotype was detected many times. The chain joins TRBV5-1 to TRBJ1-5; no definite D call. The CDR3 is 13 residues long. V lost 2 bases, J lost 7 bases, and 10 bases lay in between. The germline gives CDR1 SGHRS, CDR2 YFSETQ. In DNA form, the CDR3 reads TGCGCCAGCAGCTTCGGGGAAGGACAGCCCCAGCATTTT. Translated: CASSFGEGQPQHF. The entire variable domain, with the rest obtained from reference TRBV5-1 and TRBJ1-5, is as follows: KAGVTQTPRYLIKTRGQQVTLSCSPISGHRSVSWYQQTPGQGLQFLFEYFSETQRNKGNFPGRFSGRQFSNSRSEMNVSTLELGDSALYLCASSFGEGQPQHFGDGTRLSIL.

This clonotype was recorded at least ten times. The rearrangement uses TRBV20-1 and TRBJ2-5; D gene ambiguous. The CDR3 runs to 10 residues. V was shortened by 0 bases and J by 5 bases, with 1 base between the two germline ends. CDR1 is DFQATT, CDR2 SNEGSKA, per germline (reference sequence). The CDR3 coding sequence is TGCAGTGCTAGAGATGAGACCCAGTACTTC. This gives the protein CSARDETQYF.

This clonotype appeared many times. The DNA of the CDR3 is TGCAGCACCCGACAGGGGAGAGAGACCCAGTACTTC. Its translation: CSTRQGRETQYF. V is TRBV29-1 and J is TRBJ2-5; 8 nucleotides agree with TRBD1. Germline CDR1 and CDR2: SQVTM and ANQGSEA. The CDR3 consists of 12 residues. The V gene end was trimmed by 8 bases and the J gene end by 4 bases; junction bases not matched to a gene: 6.

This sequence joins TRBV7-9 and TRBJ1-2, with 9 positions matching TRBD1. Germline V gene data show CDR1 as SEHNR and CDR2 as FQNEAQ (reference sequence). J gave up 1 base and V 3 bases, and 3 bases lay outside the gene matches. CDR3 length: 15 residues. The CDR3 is CASSFRDRVNYGYTF. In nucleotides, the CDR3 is TGTGCCAGCAGCTTTCGGGACAGGGTTAACTATGGCTACACCTTC.

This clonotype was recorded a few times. This CDR3 reads CSAIVLAGAGGTQYF. The CDR3 DNA reads TGCAGTGCTATTGTCCTAGCGGGAGCAGGAGGGACCCAGTACTTC. The genes are TRBV20-1 and TRBJ2-5, with 10 bases aligning to TRBD2. Unmatched junction bases numbered 12, after V lost 4 bases and J lost 7 bases. The germline CDR1 and CDR2 sequences are DFQATT and SNEGSKA (reference sequence). The CDR3 contains 15 residues.